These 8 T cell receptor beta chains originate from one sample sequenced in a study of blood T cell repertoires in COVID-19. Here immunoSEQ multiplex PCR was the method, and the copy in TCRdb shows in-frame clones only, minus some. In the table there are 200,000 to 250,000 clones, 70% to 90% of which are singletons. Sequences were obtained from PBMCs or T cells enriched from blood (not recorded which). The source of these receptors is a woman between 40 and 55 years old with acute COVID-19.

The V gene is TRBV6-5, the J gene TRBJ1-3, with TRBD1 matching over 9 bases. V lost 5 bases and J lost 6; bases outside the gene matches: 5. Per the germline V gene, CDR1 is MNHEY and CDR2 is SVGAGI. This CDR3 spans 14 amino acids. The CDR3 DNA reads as TGTGCCAGCAGTCCGACAGGGGGGGTAAACACCATATATTTT. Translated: CASSPTGGVNTIYF.

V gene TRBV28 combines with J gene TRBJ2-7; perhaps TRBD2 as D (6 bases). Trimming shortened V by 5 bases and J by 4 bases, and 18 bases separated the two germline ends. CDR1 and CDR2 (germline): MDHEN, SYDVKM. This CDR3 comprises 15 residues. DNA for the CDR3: TGTGCCAGCAGTCCGCCGGGACTCAGACCTTACGAGCAGTACTTC. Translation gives CASSPPGLRPYEQYF.

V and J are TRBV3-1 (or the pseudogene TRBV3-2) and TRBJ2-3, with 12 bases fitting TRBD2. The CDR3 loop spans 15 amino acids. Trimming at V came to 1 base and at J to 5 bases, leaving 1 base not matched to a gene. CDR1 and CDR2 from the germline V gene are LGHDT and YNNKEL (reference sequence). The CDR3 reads CASSQGTSGIDTQYF. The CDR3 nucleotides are TGTGCCAGCAGCCAAGGGACTAGCGGGATAGATACGCAGTATTTT.

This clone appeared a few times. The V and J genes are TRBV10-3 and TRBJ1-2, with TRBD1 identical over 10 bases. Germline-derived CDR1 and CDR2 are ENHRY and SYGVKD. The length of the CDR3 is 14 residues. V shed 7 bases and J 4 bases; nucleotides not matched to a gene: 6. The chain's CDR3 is CAITDRGRGYGYTF. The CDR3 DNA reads TGTGCCATCACCGACAGGGGGCGCGGCTATGGCTACACCTTC.

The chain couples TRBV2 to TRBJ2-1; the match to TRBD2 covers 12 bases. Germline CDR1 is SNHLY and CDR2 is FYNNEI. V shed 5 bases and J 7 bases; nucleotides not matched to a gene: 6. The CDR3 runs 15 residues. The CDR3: CASSLLAGGQNEQFF. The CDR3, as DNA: TGTGCCAGCAGTCTTCTAGCGGGAGGGCAAAATGAGCAGTTCTTC.

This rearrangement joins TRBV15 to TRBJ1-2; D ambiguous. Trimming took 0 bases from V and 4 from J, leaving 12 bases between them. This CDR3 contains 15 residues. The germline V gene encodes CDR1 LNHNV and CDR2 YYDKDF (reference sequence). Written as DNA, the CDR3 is TGTGCCACCAGCAGAGAACCCGGGTTAGGCTATGGCTACACCTTC. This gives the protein CATSREPGLGYGYTF.

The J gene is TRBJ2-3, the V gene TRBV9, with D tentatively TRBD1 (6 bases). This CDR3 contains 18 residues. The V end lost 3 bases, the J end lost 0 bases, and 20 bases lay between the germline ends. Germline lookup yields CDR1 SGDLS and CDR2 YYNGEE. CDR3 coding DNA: TGTGCCAGCAGCGGCTCCGGACTCACAGGGTCTAGCACAGATACGCAGTATTTT. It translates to CASSGSGLTGSSTDTQYF.

CDR3 DNA sequence: TGTGCCTGCAACTTCGGGGCTGGGGCCAACGTCCTGACTTTC. Protein sequence: CACNFGAGANVLTF. The chain joins TRBV7-9 to TRBJ2-6; possibly TRBD2 for D (5 bases). Germline assignment: CDR1 SEHNR and CDR2 FQNEAQ (reference sequence). The V and J ends lost 11 bases and 2 bases respectively, with 13 bases between them. CDR3 length equals 14 residues.